What follows is one T cell receptor beta chain and its context. The antigen is undetermined. Barcoded TCR alpha and TCR beta cDNA libraries with UMIs came from 5'RACE using constant-segment primers. TCRdb reanalysed the 5' RACE reads using MiXCR and keeps one entry per CDR3 protein. The profile shows about 470,000 distinct CDR3 sequences, roughly 20% of them singletons. This record comes from a study of T-cell memory formation after mild COVID-19. Study conclusions and caveats: Some responding clones appeared in pre-infection memory, suggesting cross-reactive memory joined. Day 15 to 85 contracting clones showed balanced CD4/CD8; later expanders leaned CD4+. CM and EM subsets held most contracting CD4+ clones; EMRA held CD8+ ones.

The CDR3 spans 12 residues. The germline V gene has CDR1 MNHNY and CDR2 SVGAGI (reference sequence). Trimming left V 5 bases short and J 6 bases short, with 7 bases between. This clonotype originated in an adult woman who had mild COVID-19 (a few samples of this study predate the infection). Cell type and time point are not known. The J gene is TRBJ2-2, the V gene TRBV6-6, with D hard to call. Sequenced material: PBMCs or a T cell subset sorted from them (not recorded which). DNA for the CDR3: TGTGCCAGCAGTAATACCGCCGGGGAGCTGTTTTTT. It yields the protein CASSNTAGELFF.